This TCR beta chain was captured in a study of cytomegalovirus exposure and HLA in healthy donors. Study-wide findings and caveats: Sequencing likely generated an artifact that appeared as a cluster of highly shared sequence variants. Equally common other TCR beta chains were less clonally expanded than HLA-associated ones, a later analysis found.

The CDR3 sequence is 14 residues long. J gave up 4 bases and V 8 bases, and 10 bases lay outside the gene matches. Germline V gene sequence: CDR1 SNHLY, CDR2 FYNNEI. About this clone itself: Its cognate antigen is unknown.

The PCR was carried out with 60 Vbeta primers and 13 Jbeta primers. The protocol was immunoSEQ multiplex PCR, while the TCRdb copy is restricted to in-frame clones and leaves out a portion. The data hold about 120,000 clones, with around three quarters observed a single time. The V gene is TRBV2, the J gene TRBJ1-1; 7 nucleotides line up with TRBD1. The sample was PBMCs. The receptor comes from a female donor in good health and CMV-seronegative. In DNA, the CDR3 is TGTGCCAGCGAGTCGACAGGGAAACTCACTGAAGCTTTCTTT. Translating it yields CASESTGKLTEAFF.